One and the same sample provided the 8 T cell receptor beta chains below, sequenced in a study of control samples from healthy donors and cancer patients. The data were produced by immunoSEQ multiplex PCR, yet TCRdb's version contains in-frame clones alone and is incomplete. The sample lists about 230,000 clones, over 75% occurring once. Sample: PBMCs. All receptors derive from a woman in her sixties or seventies with lung cancer.

This clone was seen more than once but under ten times. This rearrangement joins TRBV12-5 to TRBJ2-3; D call uncertain. V was pared by 5 bases and J by 4 bases, with 25 bases between. The CDR3 contains 18 residues. Germline CDR1 reads LGHNT; CDR2 reads FRNRAP. Here the CDR3 reads CASGPPLGTPPPPDTQYF. CDR3 nucleotides: TGTGCTAGTGGTCCCCCCCTAGGTACTCCACCTCCCCCAGATACGCAGTATTTT. The variable domain in full, with the rest retrieved from reference TRBV12-5 and TRBJ2-3, is DARVTQTPRHKVTEMGQEVTMRCQPILGHNTVFWYRQTMMQGLELLAYFRNRAPLDDSGMPKDRFSAEMPDATLATLKIQPSEPRDSAVYFCASGPPLGTPPPPDTQYFGPGTRLTVL.

The chain recombines TRBV7-2 with TRBJ1-5; D not certain. Deletions cut 6 bases from V and 1 base from J, with 7 bases between. Germline CDR1 reads SGHTA; CDR2 reads FQGNSA. The CDR3 consists of 13 residues. The DNA of the CDR3 is TGTGCCAGCAGTCTTTGGAGCAATCAGCCCCAGCATTTT. Translating it yields CASSLWSNQPQHF.

This chain connects TRBV19 to TRBJ1-5, with 7 bases identical to TRBD1. This CDR3 comprises 14 residues. The germline V gene has CDR1 LNHDA and CDR2 SQIVND (reference sequence). After removal of 8 bases from V and 0 bases from J, the junction contained 4 bases not matched to a gene. The CDR3 nucleotides are TGTGCCAGTCGACAGGGATATAGCAATCAGCCCCAGCATTTT. Amino acid sequence: CASRQGYSNQPQHF.

Points on this clone: A junction end diverges from the germline sequence, so it may reflect a read error. V usage is TRBV9 and J usage is TRBJ1-6; maybe TRBD1 (5 bases). The CDR3 extends over 16 amino acids. Germline V gene data show CDR1 as SGDLS and CDR2 as YYNGEE. The DNA of the CDR3 is TGTGCCCGCAGCGGGGGGGGAGGACGCTATAATTCACCCCTCCACTTT. Its translation is CARSGGGGRYNSPLHF.

The rearrangement uses TRBV7-2 and TRBJ2-3; 10 bases map to TRBD2. CDR1 and CDR2 (germline): SGHTA, FQGNSA. V shed 5 bases, J shed 6 bases, and the junction held 8 bases outside the gene matches. CDR3 length equals 15 residues. The CDR3 region has the DNA TGTGCCAGCAGCAACGGACTAGCGGTACACGATACGCAGTATTTT. Translation gives CASSNGLAVHDTQYF.

The V and J genes are TRBV10-3 and TRBJ1-3; D is possibly TRBD1 (5 bases). The length of the CDR3 is 13 residues. The germline CDR1 and CDR2 sequences are ENHRY and SYGVKD. Trimming took 3 bases from V and 2 from J, leaving 5 bases between them. The CDR3 is CAISDRAGNTIYF. CDR3 sequence (DNA): TGTGCCATCAGTGACAGGGCTGGAAACACCATATATTTT.

The gene calls are TRBV19 and TRBJ2-1, with 15 nucleotides matching TRBD2. CDR3 size: 16 residues. V lost 5 bases and J lost 6; bases outside the gene matches: 5. Germline lookup yields CDR1 LNHDA and CDR2 SQIVND (reference sequence). CDR3: CASSGLAGGVSNEQFF. CDR3 coding DNA: TGTGCCAGTAGTGGACTAGCGGGGGGGGTGAGCAATGAGCAGTTCTTC.

This clone was seen a single time. The genes are TRBV28 and TRBJ1-4; 7 bases line up with TRBD1. CDR1 MDHEN and CDR2 SYDVKM come from the germline V gene. This CDR3 has 15 amino acids. V dropped 3 bases and J dropped 8; count of bases not matched to a gene: 9. CDR3 nucleotide sequence: TGTGCCAGCAGTTTGGAGGGGGCGGGGGAAGAAAAACTGTTTTTT. The encoded protein is CASSLEGAGEEKLFF.